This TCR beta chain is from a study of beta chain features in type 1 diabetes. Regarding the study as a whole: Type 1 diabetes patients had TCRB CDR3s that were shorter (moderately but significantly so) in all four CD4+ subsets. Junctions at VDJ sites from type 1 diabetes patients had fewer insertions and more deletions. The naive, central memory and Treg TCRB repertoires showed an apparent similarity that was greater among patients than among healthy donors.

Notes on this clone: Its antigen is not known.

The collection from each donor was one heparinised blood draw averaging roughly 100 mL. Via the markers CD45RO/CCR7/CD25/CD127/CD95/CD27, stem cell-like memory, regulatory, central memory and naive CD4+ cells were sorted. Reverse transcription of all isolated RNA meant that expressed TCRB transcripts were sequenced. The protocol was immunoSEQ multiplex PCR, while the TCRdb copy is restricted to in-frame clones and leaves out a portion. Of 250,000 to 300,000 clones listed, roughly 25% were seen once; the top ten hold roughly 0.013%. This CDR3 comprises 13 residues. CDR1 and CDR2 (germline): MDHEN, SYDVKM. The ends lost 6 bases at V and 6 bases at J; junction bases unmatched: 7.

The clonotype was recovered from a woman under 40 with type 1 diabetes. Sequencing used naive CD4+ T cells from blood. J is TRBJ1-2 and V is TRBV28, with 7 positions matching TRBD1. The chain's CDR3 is CASRYRGRDGYTF. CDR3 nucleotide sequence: TGTGCCAGCAGATACAGGGGACGGGATGGCTACACCTTC.